Described below is a single TCR beta chain sequence and its context. This clone was seen only once. Its antigen is still unknown. The limits of the CDR3 on the DNA are not certain, so only TCRdb's listed CDR3 is given. These data come from a study of siplizumab effects on memory and regulatory T cells (dated by TCRdb to the late 2010s). For the study in its entirety: The effect of the anti-CD2 antibody siplizumab on alloreactive T-cell subsets was examined in allogeneic mixed lymphocyte reactions constructed from human PBMCs. The paper's findings and limits, for the study overall: The cumulative frequency of alloreactive sequences that could be traced back to unstimulated CD4+ memory T cells was significantly reduced by siplizumab. Roughly 75-97% of proliferating CD4+ or CD8+ clones could not be assigned a naive or memory phenotype. Greater diversity appeared to be present in unstimulated naive T cells than in memory T cells, and a substantial contribution to the alloresponse seemed to be made by naive cells. Sequences below about 10^-5 frequency were poorly captured, so only a minor fraction of alloreactive clones could be mapped to unstimulated subsets. No functional confirmation was obtained for the suppressive function of proliferating Tregs from siplizumab cultures. In reactions with siplizumab, an average of approximately 69% of mappable alloreactive CD4+ clones were Treg-derived, compared with roughly 27% in control reactions.

TCRbeta CDR3 sequencing was performed on sorted unstimulated T cells and on proliferating T cells recovered from mixed lymphocyte reactions. Fresh whole blood from fewer than 11 HLA-typed healthy donors was used to isolate PBMCs. The library was made by the immunoSEQ multiplex PCR assay. The deep sequencing platform assayed about 10^5 TCR templates per sample. Genomic DNA extracted from sorted T cells was used for TCRbeta CDR3 sequencing. From the authors' description of their analysis: The R programming language was used for clonal analysis of TCRbeta CDR3 data. Comparing unstimulated samples against CFSE-low samples taken after the reaction was how alloreactive CD4+ and CD8+ clones were defined. By matching sequences to the repertoires of sorted unstimulated Treg and non-Treg cells, each alloreactive CD4+ clone was assigned a regulatory or non-regulatory origin. TCRdb's version of the immuneACCESS table is confined to in-frame rearrangements and falls short of the full clone set. An unresolved V gene accounts for under half of the shortfall where checked; the remainder is of unknown origin. The DNA gave D and trimming, while V, J and clone size come from that table. The sample records more than 75,000 clones, more than 85% of which are singletons. The ten largest clones capture over 5.5% of the sample.

The cysteine opens and the phenylalanine closes a CDR3 of 17 amino acids. This receptor was identified in a human donor in good health. The rearrangement joined TRBV12-1 to TRBJ1-5; TRBD1, the table's D call, was not compared with the DNA. TRBV12-1 is a recognized pseudogene. The sample taken for sequencing was CD8+ T cells sorted from blood. The CDR3 loop reads CASSFASGTEENQPQHF.